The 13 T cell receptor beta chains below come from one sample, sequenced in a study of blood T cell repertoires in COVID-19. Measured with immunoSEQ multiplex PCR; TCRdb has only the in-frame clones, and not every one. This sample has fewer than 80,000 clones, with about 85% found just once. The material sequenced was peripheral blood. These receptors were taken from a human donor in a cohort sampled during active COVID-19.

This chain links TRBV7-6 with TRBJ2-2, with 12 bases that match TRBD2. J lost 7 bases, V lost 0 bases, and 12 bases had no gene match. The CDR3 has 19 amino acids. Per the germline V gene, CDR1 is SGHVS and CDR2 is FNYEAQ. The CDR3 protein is CASSLALPTSGRRGGELFF. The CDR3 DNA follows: TGTGCCAGCAGCTTAGCTCTCCCGACTAGCGGGAGAAGGGGCGGGGAGCTGTTTTTT. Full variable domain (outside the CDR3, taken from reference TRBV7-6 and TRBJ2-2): GAGVSQSPRYKVTKRGQDVALRCDPISGHVSLYWYRQALGQGPEFLTYFNYEAQQDKSGLPNDRFSAERPEGSISTLTIQRTEQRDSAMYRCASSLALPTSGRRGGELFFGEGSRLTVL.

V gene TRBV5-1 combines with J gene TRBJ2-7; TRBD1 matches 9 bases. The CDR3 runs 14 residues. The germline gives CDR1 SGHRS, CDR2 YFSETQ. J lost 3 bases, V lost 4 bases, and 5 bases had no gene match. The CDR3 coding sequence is TGCGCCAGCAGCACAGGGGGCGCAGGCTACGAGCAGTACTTC. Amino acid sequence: CASSTGGAGYEQYF.

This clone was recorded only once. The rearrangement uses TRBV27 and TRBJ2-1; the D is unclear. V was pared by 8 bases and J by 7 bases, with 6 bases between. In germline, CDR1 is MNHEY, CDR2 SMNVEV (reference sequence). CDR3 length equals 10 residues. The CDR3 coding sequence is TGTGCCAGCGGTAGAAATGAGCAGTTCTTC. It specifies CASGRNEQFF.

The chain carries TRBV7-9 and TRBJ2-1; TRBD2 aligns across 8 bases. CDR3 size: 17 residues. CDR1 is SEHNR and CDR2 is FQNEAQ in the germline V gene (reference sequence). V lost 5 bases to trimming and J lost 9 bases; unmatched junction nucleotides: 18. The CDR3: CASSPTFTSGGGREQFF. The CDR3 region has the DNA TGTGCCAGCAGCCCCACCTTTACCTCGGGAGGGGGGCGTGAGCAGTTCTTC. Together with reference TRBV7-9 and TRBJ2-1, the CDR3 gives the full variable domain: DTGVSQNPRHKITKRGQNVTFRCDPISEHNRLYWYRQTLGQGPEFLTYFQNEAQLEKSRLLSDRFSAERPKGSFSTLEIQRTEQGDSAMYLCASSPTFTSGGGREQFFGPGTRLTVL.

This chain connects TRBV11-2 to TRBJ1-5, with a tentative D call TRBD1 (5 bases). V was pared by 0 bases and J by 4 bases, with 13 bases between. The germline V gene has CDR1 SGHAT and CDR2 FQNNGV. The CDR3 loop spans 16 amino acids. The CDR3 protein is CASSLDWQGGNQPQHF. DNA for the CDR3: TGTGCCAGCAGCTTAGATTGGCAGGGAGGGAATCAGCCCCAGCATTTT.

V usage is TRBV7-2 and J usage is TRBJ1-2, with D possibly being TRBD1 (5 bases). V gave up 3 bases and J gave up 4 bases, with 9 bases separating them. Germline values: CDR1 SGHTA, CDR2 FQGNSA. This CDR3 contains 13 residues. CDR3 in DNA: TGTGCCAGCAGCTTGTCCGGGGGCTATGGCTACACCTTC. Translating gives CASSLSGGYGYTF.

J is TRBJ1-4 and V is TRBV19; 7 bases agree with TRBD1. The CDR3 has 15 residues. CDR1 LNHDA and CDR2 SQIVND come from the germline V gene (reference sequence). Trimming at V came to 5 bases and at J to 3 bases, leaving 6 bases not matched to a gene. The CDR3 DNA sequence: TGTGCCAGTAGTGCACCGGGACAGCCTAATGAAAAACTGTTTTTT. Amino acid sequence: CASSAPGQPNEKLFF.

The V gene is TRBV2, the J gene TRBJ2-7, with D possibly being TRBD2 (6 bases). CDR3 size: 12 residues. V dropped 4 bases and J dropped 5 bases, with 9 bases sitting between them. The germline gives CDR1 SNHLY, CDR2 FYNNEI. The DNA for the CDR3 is TGTGCCAGCAGTGGACTAGAGAACGAGCAGTACTTC. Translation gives CASSGLENEQYF.

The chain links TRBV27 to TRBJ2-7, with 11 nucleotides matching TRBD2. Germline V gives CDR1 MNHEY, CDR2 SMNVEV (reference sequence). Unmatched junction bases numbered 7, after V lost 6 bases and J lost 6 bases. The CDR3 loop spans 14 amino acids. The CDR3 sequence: CASRGVAGGFEQYF. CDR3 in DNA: TGTGCCAGCAGGGGAGTAGCGGGAGGGTTCGAGCAGTACTTC.

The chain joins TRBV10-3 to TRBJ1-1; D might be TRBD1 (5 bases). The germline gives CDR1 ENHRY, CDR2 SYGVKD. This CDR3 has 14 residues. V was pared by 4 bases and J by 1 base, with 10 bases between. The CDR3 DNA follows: TGTGCCATCAGTGTAGGGGTGGGGAACACTGAAGCTTTCTTT. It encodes CAISVGVGNTEAFF.

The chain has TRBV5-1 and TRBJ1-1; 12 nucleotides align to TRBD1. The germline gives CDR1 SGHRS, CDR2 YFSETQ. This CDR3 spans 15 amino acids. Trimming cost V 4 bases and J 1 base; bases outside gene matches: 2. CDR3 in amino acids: CASSAGQGANTEAFF. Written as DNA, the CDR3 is TGCGCCAGCAGCGCGGGACAGGGGGCGAACACTGAAGCTTTCTTT.

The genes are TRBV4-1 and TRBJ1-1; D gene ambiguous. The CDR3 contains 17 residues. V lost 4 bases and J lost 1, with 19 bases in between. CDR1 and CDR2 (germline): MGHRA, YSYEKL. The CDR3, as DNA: TGCGCCAGCAGCCCCCGAGGCGACCGACCCACGAACACTGAAGCTTTCTTT. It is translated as CASSPRGDRPTNTEAFF.

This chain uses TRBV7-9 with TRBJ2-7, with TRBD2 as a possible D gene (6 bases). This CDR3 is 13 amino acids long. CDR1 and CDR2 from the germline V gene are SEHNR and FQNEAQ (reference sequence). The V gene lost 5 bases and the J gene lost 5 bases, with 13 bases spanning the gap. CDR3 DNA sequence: TGTGCCAGCAGCCTAAGCTGGAGGGACGAGCAGTACTTC. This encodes CASSLSWRDEQYF.